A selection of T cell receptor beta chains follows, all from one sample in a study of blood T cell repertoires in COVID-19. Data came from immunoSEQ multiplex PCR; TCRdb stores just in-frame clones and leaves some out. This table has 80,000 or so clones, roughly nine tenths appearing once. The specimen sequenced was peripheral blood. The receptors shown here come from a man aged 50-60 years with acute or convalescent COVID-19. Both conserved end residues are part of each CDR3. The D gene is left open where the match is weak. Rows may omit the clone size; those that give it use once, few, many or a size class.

TGTGCCAGCAGTCCTCCTAGCACAGATACGCAGTATTTT	CASSPPSTDTQYF	.	.	TRBV27	TRBJ2-3
TGTGCCATCAGTGGCAGTCTTTCTGGCTACACCTTC	CAISGSLSGYTF	once	.	TRBV10-3	TRBJ1-2
TGTGCCAGCAGTTTTGGCAAGTATAGCAATCAGCCCCAGCATTTT	CASSFGKYSNQPQHF	.	.	TRBV6-2/TRBV6-3	TRBJ1-5
TGTGCCAGCAGCTTAGTTACCCGAACGGACAGGCCTACTGAAGCTTTCTTT	CASSLVTRTDRPTEAFF	.	TRBD1	TRBV11-2	TRBJ1-1
TGTGCCAGCAGCTCTCCGGACAGGGTGAATGATGGCTACACCTTC	CASSSPDRVNDGYTF	.	TRBD1	TRBV7-9	TRBJ1-2
TGTGCCAGTAGTATAGTATACAGGGGATCGGATGGCTACACCTTC	CASSIVYRGSDGYTF	.	TRBD1	TRBV19	TRBJ1-2
TGTGCCACCAGTGACCCAAAGCGGGGGGCCCGCACAGATACGCAGTATTTT	CATSDPKRGARTDTQYF	.	TRBD2	TRBV24-1	TRBJ2-3
TGTGCCAGCAGCCCACGACTCGAAGAGACCCAGTACTTC	CASSPRLEETQYF	.	.	TRBV3-1/TRBV3-2	TRBJ2-5
TGTGCCAGCAGCCCCCAGAGACGGGTGAATCAGCCCCAGCATTTT	CASSPQRRVNQPQHF	.	.	TRBV21-1	TRBJ1-5
TGCAGCGTTGGGGCCTCTGGGGCCAACGTCCTGACTTTC	CSVGASGANVLTF	.	.	TRBV29-1	TRBJ2-6
TGCAGCGTTGACAGGGCTAGCACAGATACGCAGTATTTT	CSVDRASTDTQYF	.	.	TRBV29-1	TRBJ2-3
TGTGCCAGCAGCTTAACTCCCTCGTACGTCTATGGCTACACCTTC	CASSLTPSYVYGYTF	.	.	TRBV7-2	TRBJ1-2
TGCGCCAGCAGCCTGGCCGGGACAGGGTCGGCCAATGAGCAGTTCTTC	CASSLAGTGSANEQFF	.	TRBD1	TRBV4-1	TRBJ2-1
TGTGCCAGCAGCCCCCTGGGGGGGCTCAACTATGGCTACACCTTC	CASSPLGGLNYGYTF	.	.	TRBV13	TRBJ1-2
TGCGCCAGCAGCCCCTGGACAAGGGAAGGCACTGAAGCTTTCTTT	CASSPWTREGTEAFF	once	.	TRBV5-1	TRBJ1-1
TGTGCCAGCAGCCAAGAAAAGGGGAAGGGCTACACCTTC	CASSQEKGKGYTF	.	.	TRBV3-1/TRBV3-2	TRBJ1-2
TGTGCCAGCAGACAGGGGGCGTTCACAGATACGCAGTATTTT	CASRQGAFTDTQYF	.	TRBD1	TRBV6-5	TRBJ2-3
TGCAGTGCTAGATCGGGGAAGACCCAGTACTTC	CSARSGKTQYF	once	.	TRBV20-1	TRBJ2-5
TGCGCCAGCAGCCCGGGACAGGGGGCAGATACGCAGTATTTT	CASSPGQGADTQYF	.	TRBD1	TRBV4-1	TRBJ2-3
TGCAGCGCCCGGTGGTCTGGAAACACCATATATTTT	CSARWSGNTIYF	.	.	TRBV29-1	TRBJ1-3
TGTGCCAGCAGTTCTACACGGGTAGAGCAGTTCTTC	CASSSTRVEQFF	.	.	TRBV6-5	TRBJ2-1
TGTGCCATCAGTACGAACCCAGGGGGTCAGCCCCAGCATTTT	CAISTNPGGQPQHF	.	TRBD1	TRBV10-3	TRBJ1-5
TGCGCCAGCAGCCCGAGGTGGCTAGCGGAGAGGACCGGGGAGCTGTTTTTT	CASSPRWLAERTGELFF	.	TRBD2	TRBV4-1	TRBJ2-2
TGTGCCAGCAGTCGGGGGGACAGGTCGGGATCCTACAATGAGCAGTTCTTC	CASSRGDRSGSYNEQFF	.	.	TRBV28	TRBJ2-1
TGCGCCAGCAGCCGGATAGGAGGGAAACTGTTTTTT	CASSRIGGKLFF	.	.	TRBV4-1	TRBJ1-4
TGTGCCAGCAGCTCGGGACAGGGGACCTACAATGAGCAGTTCTTC	CASSSGQGTYNEQFF	once	TRBD1	TRBV7-9	TRBJ2-1
TGTGCCAGTAGTATCCTAGCGGGAGGAACCGGGGAGCTGTTTTTT	CASSILAGGTGELFF	once	TRBD2	TRBV19	TRBJ2-2
TGTGCCAGCAGCTTAGTAGCAGAGAGTCAAGAGACCCAGTACTTC	CASSLVAESQETQYF	.	.	TRBV7-2	TRBJ2-5
TGCGCCAGCAGCCACAGACTAGCGGGGGACGGTGAGCAGTTCTTC	CASSHRLAGDGEQFF	.	TRBD2	TRBV4-3	TRBJ2-1
TGTGCCAGCAGTTGGAGGGAAAACACAGATACGCAGTATTTT	CASSWRENTDTQYF	.	.	TRBV28	TRBJ2-3
TGCGCCAGCAGTGGAGAGCGGAGCTCCTACAATGAGCAGTTCTTC	CASSGERSSYNEQFF	.	.	TRBV10-2	TRBJ2-1
TGTGCCAGCAGTATGACAGGGTCGCAGACCCAGTACTTC	CASSMTGSQTQYF	.	TRBD1	TRBV27	TRBJ2-5
TGTGCCAGCAGCCAAGATGGTTTTGGGAGGGCCTTTGAGACCCAGTACTTC	CASSQDGFGRAFETQYF	.	TRBD2	TRBV3-1/TRBV3-2	TRBJ2-5
TGTGCCAGCAGTTTAGAGCAGGGGAATTCACCCCTCCACTTT	CASSLEQGNSPLHF	.	.	TRBV28	TRBJ1-6
TGTGCCAGCCGCTTTGGGGACAGGGTCTCGAATAATGAAAAACTGTTTTTT	CASRFGDRVSNNEKLFF	.	.	TRBV21-1	TRBJ1-4
TGTGCCAGCAGTCCCGAGTCCCCCGCACTAGCCAAAAACATTCAGTACTTC	CASSPESPALAKNIQYF	.	.	TRBV2	TRBJ2-4
TGTGCCAGCAGCACGTTTGAGACAGGGGGCGGAGAGACCCAGTACTTC	CASSTFETGGGETQYF	once	TRBD1	TRBV7-9	TRBJ2-5
TGTGCCAGCAGCGGACTAGGGCGGGGCACAGATACGCAGTATTTT	CASSGLGRGTDTQYF	.	.	TRBV9	TRBJ2-3
TGTGCCAGCAGCCTCGACAGGGTCTCCTCTGGGGCCAACGTCCTGACTTTC	CASSLDRVSSGANVLTF	.	TRBD1	TRBV7-3	TRBJ2-6
TGTGCCAGCAGTTACTCGAGAACAGGGGTGGACACAGATACGCAGTATTTT	CASSYSRTGVDTDTQYF	.	TRBD1	TRBV6-2/TRBV6-3	TRBJ2-3
TGCAGCGTGGAAACCGGGACAAAGCGACATGGCTACACCTTC	CSVETGTKRHGYTF	once	.	TRBV29-1	TRBJ1-2
TGTGCCACCAGCAGGAAGCAGGGGTACACCGGGGAGCTGTTTTTT	CATSRKQGYTGELFF	.	.	TRBV15	TRBJ2-2
TGTGCTAGTGGTTTGGTAATCAGGAAGGACACTGAAGCTTTCTTT	CASGLVIRKDTEAFF	.	.	TRBV12-5	TRBJ1-1
TGCAGCGTTGAAGATGGGAGCGGGATAAGGGATACGCAGTATTTT	CSVEDGSGIRDTQYF	many	TRBD2	TRBV29-1	TRBJ2-3
TGTGCCAGCATGGGGGGGGACAGGGCAAATTCACCCCTCCACTTT	CASMGGDRANSPLHF	.	TRBD1	TRBV6-5	TRBJ1-6
TGCGCCAGCAGCTTGGCCTTGGGCTTGAACACTGAAGCTTTCTTT	CASSLALGLNTEAFF	.	.	TRBV5-1	TRBJ1-1
TGTGCCAGCAGCTCCTTTCAGGGGGCCTATGGCTACACCTTC	CASSSFQGAYGYTF	.	TRBD1	TRBV9	TRBJ1-2
TGTGCCAGCAGCCAAGGGACAGGGGGCGCGAGGGGACTGTTTTTT	CASSQGTGGARGLFF	.	TRBD1	TRBV3-1/TRBV3-2	TRBJ1-4
TGTGCCAGCAGCCAGACAGGTGCAACTAATGAAAAACTGTTTTTT	CASSQTGATNEKLFF	.	.	TRBV3-1/TRBV3-2	TRBJ1-4
TGTGCCACCAGTGGTATAGGACAGGGTGTCATTGATACGCAGTATTTT	CATSGIGQGVIDTQYF	.	TRBD1	TRBV24-1	TRBJ2-3
TGTGCCAGCAGCCAAGAGGTCGGGACAGGGGGCTTCAATGAGCAGTTCTTC	CASSQEVGTGGFNEQFF	.	TRBD1	TRBV3-1/TRBV3-2	TRBJ2-1
TGTGCCAGTAGCGGGGACAGGGGGCGGACTGAAGCTTTCTTT	CASSGDRGRTEAFF	few	TRBD1	TRBV19	TRBJ1-1
TGTGCCAGCAGTCGCGGGGCAAGCTATGGCTACACTTTC	CASSRGASYGYTF	.	.	TRBV3-1/TRBV3-2	TRBJ1-2
TGTGCCAGCAGCCAAGGCGGGGACAGGGCTGACGCTTTCTTT	CASSQGGDRADAFF	.	TRBD1	TRBV3-1/TRBV3-2	TRBJ1-1
TGTGCCACCAGCAGAGAACGGACGCGGGTCGGCACTGAAGCTTTCTTT	CATSRERTRVGTEAFF	.	.	TRBV15	TRBJ1-1
TGTGCCTGGAGTGCAGGACAGGGAAGGGATGAGCAGTTCTTC	CAWSAGQGRDEQFF	.	TRBD1	TRBV30	TRBJ2-1
TGTGCCAGCAGCTTACAATCAAGGGAGGACAGGTACTCACCCCTCCACTTT	CASSLQSREDRYSPLHF	.	TRBD1	TRBV11-3	TRBJ1-6
TGTGCCAGCAGCTTAGAGCAGGGTAGCGAGACCCAGTACTTC	CASSLEQGSETQYF	.	.	TRBV7-2	TRBJ2-5
TGTGCCAGCAGCCAAGCGTTTCTCGACTCCTTAAACATTCAGTACTTC	CASSQAFLDSLNIQYF	.	.	TRBV4-2	TRBJ2-4
TGTGCCAGCAGTTATGGCCCCGCGGCGGGCTACACCTTC	CASSYGPAAGYTF	.	.	TRBV6-5	TRBJ1-2